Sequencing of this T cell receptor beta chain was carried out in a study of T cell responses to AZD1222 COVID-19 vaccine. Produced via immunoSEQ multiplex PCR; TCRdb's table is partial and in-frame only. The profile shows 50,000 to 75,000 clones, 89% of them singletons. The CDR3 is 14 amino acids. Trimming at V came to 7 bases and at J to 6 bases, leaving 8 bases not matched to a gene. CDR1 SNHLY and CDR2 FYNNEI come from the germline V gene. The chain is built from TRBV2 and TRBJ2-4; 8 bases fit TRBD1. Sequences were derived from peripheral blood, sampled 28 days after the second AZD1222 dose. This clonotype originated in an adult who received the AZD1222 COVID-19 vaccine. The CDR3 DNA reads TGTGCCAGCAATGAGGGACAGGCAGCAAACATTCAGTACTTC. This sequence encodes CASNEGQAANIQYF.